What follows are 9 T cell receptor beta chains derived from one specimen sequenced in a study of T cells in Graves' hyperthyroidism and ophthalmopathy (dated by TCRdb to about 2019). The library came from multiplex PCR. The data were produced on an Illumina HiSeq 2000. The TCR beta CDR3 regions were amplified from the RNA transcripts. A first-round RT-PCR of the TCR CDR3 used the HTBI primer set with the Qiagen OneStep RT-PCR kit. Through fastp at Q25 and MiXCR, TCRdb rebuilt clones from the public reads, retaining in-frame beta chains. One record per CDR3 amino acid sequence lists the most common genes and DNA. This sample is represented by about 360,000 distinct CDR3 sequences; about 19% of them were singletons. 3% to 4% of the sample comes from the top ten. Sequencing was performed on blood. The receptors originated from a young woman with Graves' hyperthyroidism.

Many counts were recorded for this clonotype. The chain uses TRBV10-3 and TRBJ2-2; TRBD1 is a possible D gene (6 bases). The CDR3 has 16 amino acids. CDR1 ENHRY and CDR2 SYGVKD come from the germline V gene. V shed 8 bases and J shed 4 bases, with 20 bases lying between them. CDR3 sequence (DNA): TGTGCCATCTCCGGGACAATGGCCCACCGCACCGGGGAGCTGTTTTTT. It specifies CAISGTMAHRTGELFF.

V is TRBV15 and J is TRBJ2-7; a possible D gene is TRBD1 (5 bases). Per germline, CDR1 LNHNV and CDR2 YYDKDF (reference sequence). The CDR3 is 18 residues long. Trimming removed 0 bases from V and 2 bases from J, with 20 bases in between. The CDR3 loop reads CATSRDFSLGLGTYEQYF. The CDR3 DNA is TGTGCCACCAGCAGAGATTTCTCATTGGGGCTGGGAACCTACGAGCAGTACTTC. The variable domain in full, completed from reference TRBV15 and TRBJ2-7, reads DAMVIQNPRYQVTQFGKPVTLSCSQTLNHNVMYWYQQKSSQAPKLLFHYYDKDFNNEADTPDNFQSRRPNTSFCFLDIRSPGLGDTAMYLCATSRDFSLGLGTYEQYFGPGTRLTVT.

In this sample, this clonotype turned up many times. V gene TRBV20-1 combines with J gene TRBJ1-1, with TRBD1 identical over 7 bases. From germline, CDR1 is DFQATT and CDR2 SNEGSKA (reference sequence). With V trimmed by 5 bases and J by 5 bases, 8 bases remained unmatched. This CDR3 spans 13 amino acids. CDR3 in amino acids: CSADRDRITEAFF. The CDR3 DNA is TGCAGTGCTGACCGGGACAGAATTACTGAAGCTTTCTTT.

This clonotype was recorded at least ten times. The J gene is TRBJ1-1, the V gene TRBV6-1; 7 bases line up with TRBD1. J was trimmed by 3 bases and V by 5 bases; bases with no gene match: 12. Germline CDR1 reads MNHNS; CDR2 reads SASEGT. The CDR3 loop spans 16 amino acids. For the CDR3, the DNA is TGTGCCAGCAGTAGGGGGTACAGGGGACGGTACACTGAAGCTTTCTTT. It yields the protein CASSRGYRGRYTEAFF.

This clonotype occurred many times. This sequence joins TRBV13 and TRBJ2-5, with 7 bases identical to TRBD1. V was clipped by 6 bases and J by 5 bases; unmatched bases: 6. CDR1 is PRHDT, CDR2 FYEKMQ, per germline (reference sequence). This CDR3 is built from 13 residues. DNA of the CDR3: TGTGCCAGCAGTGGAACAGGGGAGGAGACCCAGTACTTC. Protein: CASSGTGEETQYF.

This clonotype was recorded many times. This chain joins TRBV4-2 and TRBJ2-2; either TRBD1 or TRBD2 may fit D (5 bases each). The V end was cut by 4 bases, the J end by 5 bases, with 20 bases between. The CDR3 covers 17 residues. Germline V CDR1 and CDR2: LGHNA, YNFKEQ. DNA of the CDR3: TGTGCCAGCAGCCCCGATGGGGACGCCCCGGGAACCGGGGAGCTGTTTTTT. This encodes CASSPDGDAPGTGELFF.

This clonotype was detected ten times or more. This rearrangement joins TRBV12-3 or TRBV12-4 to TRBJ1-5; 9 nucleotides agree with TRBD1. This CDR3 region has 13 residues. Germline trimming cut 7 bases from V and 9 bases from J; bases unmatched to any gene: 7. CDR3 DNA: TGTGCCAGCACCCCACAGGGGGCCCGGCCCCAGCATTTT. Translation gives CASTPQGARPQHF.

This sequence joins TRBV5-5 and TRBJ2-7, with a possible D match to TRBD2 (6 bases). Trimming took off 1 base at V and 2 bases at J, with 10 bases between the two ends. CDR1 and CDR2 from the germline V gene are SGHKS and YYEKEE (reference sequence). The CDR3 covers 14 residues. DNA of the CDR3: TGTGCCAGCAGCTTGACTAGCAAAGCCTACGAGCAGTACTTC. It translates to CASSLTSKAYEQYF.

Of note for this clonotype: The germline gene is not matched at one end of the junction; a read error may be the cause. This sequence joins TRBV3-1 and TRBJ2-7; no clear D. CDR1 and CDR2 from the germline V gene are LGHDT and YNNKEL (reference sequence). The CDR3 extends over 12 amino acids. Here the CDR3 reads CASSQGNLPRTF. CDR3 coding DNA: TGTGCCAGCAGCCAAGGGAACCTTCCTCGAACTTTC.